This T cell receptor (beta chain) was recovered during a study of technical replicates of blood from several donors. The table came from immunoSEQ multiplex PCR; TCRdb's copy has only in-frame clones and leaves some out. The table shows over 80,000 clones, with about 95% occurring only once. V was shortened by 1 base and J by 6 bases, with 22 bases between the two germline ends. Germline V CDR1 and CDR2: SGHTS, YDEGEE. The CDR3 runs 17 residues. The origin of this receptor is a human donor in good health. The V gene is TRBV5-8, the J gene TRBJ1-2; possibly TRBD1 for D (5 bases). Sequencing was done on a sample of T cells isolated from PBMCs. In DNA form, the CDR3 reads TGTGCCAGCAGCTTGCGTGGGGTTTCGCAGGGCCTAAATGGCTACACCTTC. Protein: CASSLRGVSQGLNGYTF. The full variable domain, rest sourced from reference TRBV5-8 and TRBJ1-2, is EAGVTQSPTHLIKTRGQQATLRCSPISGHTSVYWYQQALGLGLQFLLWYDEGEERNRGNFPPRFSGRQFPNYSSELNVNALELEDSALYLCASSLRGVSQGLNGYTFGSGTRLTVV.